The source of this T cell receptor beta chain is a study of molecular identifiers for immune sequencing clone quantification. This clonotype was detected only once. What it binds is unknown. One end of the junction varies from germline; a read error may be responsible. The CDR3 runs to 13 residues. Germline V gene lookup returns CDR1 DFQATT and CDR2 SNEGSKA (reference sequence). General observations from the study: Among effectors, clones above 20 RNA copies held over 97% of molecules; among naive cells, under 1%.

It was with previously described methods and listed TCR primers that bulk TCR libraries were made. TCRdb recomputed calls from the PCR reads with MiXCR, one row per CDR3 protein. The sample has 97,000 or so distinct CDR3 sequences; under 40% are singletons. The sample taken for sequencing was naive CD8+ T cells from blood, with Jurkat cell RNA spiked in. Subset here: FACS-sorted CD8+CD4-CCR7+CD45RA+ naive T cells. V gene TRBV20-1 combines with J gene TRBJ2-7; TRBD1 is a possible D gene (6 bases). This TCR was sampled from a human donor in good health. Some libraries in this study had Jurkat cell RNA spiked in. The CDR3 is CSARGGHSYEQNF. The CDR3, as DNA: TGCAGTGCTAGAGGGGGACATTCCTACGAGCAGAACTTC.